The T cell receptor (beta chain) under discussion was sequenced for a study of T-cell reconstitution after alpha-beta-depleted transplantation in children. Overall study findings and caveats: At around two months after transplant, the alpha-beta T cells were reportedly derived from several hundred expanded clones that came from non-depleted graft cells. In some patients, recipient T cells and intrathymic progenitors surviving conditioning explained high day-60 diversity. From newly produced T cells came most of the T-cell counts and diversity one year after transplant.

This clonotype showed up many times. Antigen unknown. A TCRbeta library incorporating unique molecular identifiers was prepared. MiXCR was run by TCRdb on the PCR reads, yielding one entry per CDR3 protein. The table lists about 100,000 distinct CDR3 sequences, 6.4% of them singletons. Germline V CDR1 and CDR2: KGHSH, LQKENI. The CDR3 is made up of 15 amino acids. The V gene lost 2 bases and the J gene lost 2 bases, with 11 bases spanning the gap. The chain combines TRBV18 with TRBJ2-3; D is uncertain. The receptor's source is a male patient aged 2 to 10 who had a stem cell transplant for acute lymphoblastic leukemia, so the T cells may come from the graft donor. The source material was PBMCs, mostly from graft donor cells, sampled 360 days after TCRalphabeta/CD19-depleted stem cell transplant. The CDR3 region has the DNA TGTGCCAGCTCACCAAGCCCCCGCTTCACAGATACGCAGTATTTT. The encoded protein is CASSPSPRFTDTQYF.